These T cell receptor beta chains were read from a single sample in a study of blood T cell repertoires in COVID-19. Measured with immunoSEQ multiplex PCR; TCRdb has only the in-frame clones, and not every one. The sample records a few hundred thousand clones, 70% to 85% being singletons. Sequencing was performed on PBMCs or T cells enriched from blood (not recorded which). These receptors originate from a woman in her 40s with acute COVID-19. Each CDR3 is given without its conserved first and last residue. A D gene is named only where the DNA matches it firmly.

v_call	d_call	cdr3_aa
TRBV30	TRBD1	ASTQGEYAGELF
TRBV5-6	TRBD1	ASSITGGHYNEQF
TRBV19	NA	ASRTLTAPQH
TRBV7-9	NA	ASSPQKNTEAF
TRBV9	TRBD2	ASSVGGGRSAKNIQY
TRBV27	TRBD1	ASSLGQGLLYEQY
TRBV5-1	TRBD2	ASSLDVSGGNEQF
TRBV5-4	NA	ASNAEGVLYEQY
TRBV30	NA	AWSETVSTGELF
TRBV6-5	NA	ASSYQRSQGNSPLH
TRBV7-6	TRBD1	ASSLGTGDYTEAF
TRBV6-5	NA	ASSYGTGGTEAF
TRBV2	NA	ASRRRTVTYNEQF
TRBV5-5	NA	ASTWGTPVGRGVTEAF
TRBV28	TRBD1	ASSLDRGLVSYEQY
TRBV7-2	NA	ASSPPGLRTDTQY
TRBV20-1	NA	KGGGYT